One and the same sample provided the 20 T cell receptor beta chains below, sequenced in a study of T-cell reconstitution after alpha-beta-depleted transplantation in children. Molecular barcoding with unique molecular identifiers was used for the TCRbeta library. Via MiXCR, TCRdb re-called the PCR reads, giving one row per CDR3 protein. The data show about 540,000 distinct CDR3 sequences, roughly 30% seen once. This material consisted of PBMCs, taken before TCRalphabeta/CD19-depleted stem cell transplant. These receptors all stem from a boy less than two years old with Wiskott-Aldrich syndrome, due to receive a stem cell transplant.

The J gene is TRBJ2-2, the V gene TRBV9; the D is unclear. Germline V gives CDR1 SGDLS, CDR2 YYNGEE. V was clipped by 4 bases and J by 0 bases, with 7 bases between them. This CDR3 has 14 residues. CDR3 in amino acids: CASSPHTNTGELFF. The CDR3 DNA reads TGTGCCAGCAGCCCCCACACGAACACCGGGGAGCTGTTTTTT. Combining the CDR3 with reference TRBV9 and TRBJ2-2 gives the whole variable domain DSGVTQTPKHLITATGQRVTLRCSPRSGDLSVYWYQQSLDQGLQFLIQYYNGEERAKGNILERFSAQQFPDLHSELNLSSLELGDSALYFCASSPHTNTGELFFGEGSRLTVL.

This clonotype came up a few times. The chain employs TRBV5-1 and TRBJ2-7, with TRBD2 matching over 7 bases. This CDR3 spans 16 amino acids. J was trimmed by 2 bases and V by 2 bases; bases with no gene match: 10. CDR1 and CDR2 from the germline V gene are SGHRS and YFSETQ. This CDR3 reads CASSFGLAAFTYEQYF. CDR3 bases: TGCGCCAGCAGCTTCGGCCTAGCGGCCTTTACCTACGAGCAGTACTTC.

The J gene is TRBJ1-1, the V gene TRBV7-2, with D hard to call. Germline V gene data show CDR1 as SGHTA and CDR2 as FQGNSA. The CDR3 totals 12 residues. Trimming removed 5 bases at V and 10 bases at J, with 14 bases between. The CDR3 nucleotides read TGTGCCAGCAGCAGGACCCTAGTGAGAGCTTTCTTT. Translation: CASSRTLVRAFF.

This clonotype appeared a few times. This chain joins TRBV5-1 and TRBJ1-2, with TRBD1 as a possible D gene (5 bases). Germline V gives CDR1 SGHRS, CDR2 YFSETQ. Trimming removed 4 bases at V and 8 bases at J, with 18 bases between. CDR3 length: 14 amino acids. For the CDR3, the DNA is TGCGCCAGCAGCGTTCGGGACGCCTCGCAGGGCTACACCTTC. Protein sequence: CASSVRDASQGYTF.

V usage is TRBV20-1 and J usage is TRBJ1-2; D gene uncertain. This CDR3 contains 11 residues. Trimming removed 3 bases at V and 7 bases at J, with 9 bases between. Germline-derived CDR1 and CDR2 are DFQATT and SNEGSKA (reference sequence). CDR3 in amino acids: CSARLAGGYTF. In DNA, the CDR3 is TGCAGTGCTAGGTTGGCTGGTGGCTACACCTTC.

This clonotype was recorded many times. This chain links TRBV27 with TRBJ2-1; TRBD1 matches 7 bases. From germline, CDR1 is MNHEY and CDR2 SMNVEV (reference sequence). The CDR3 length is 14 residues. With V trimmed by 9 bases and J by 2 bases, 7 bases remained unmatched. CDR3 nucleotide sequence: TGTGCCAGTCACCGACAGGGCACCTACAATGAGCAGTTCTTC. It codes for CASHRQGTYNEQFF.

This clonotype showed up just a few times. The rearrangement links TRBV12-3 or TRBV12-4 to TRBJ2-7; D perhaps matches TRBD1 (5 bases). CDR3 length: 15 amino acids. Trimming cost V 2 bases and J 3 bases, with 14 bases left between them. CDR3: CASSLIPAGNYEQYF. CDR3 in DNA: TGTGCCAGCAGTTTAATCCCGGCAGGGAACTACGAGCAGTACTTC.

This clonotype occurred once. The chain recombines TRBV28 with TRBJ2-1; D is possibly TRBD2 (6 bases). Trimming cost V 2 bases and J 6 bases, with 14 bases left between them. The germline V gene has CDR1 MDHEN and CDR2 SYDVKM. This CDR3 is 15 amino acids long. The CDR3 loop reads CASSLRWVRGNEQFF. CDR3 DNA: TGTGCCAGCAGTTTACGTTGGGTGCGGGGCAATGAGCAGTTCTTC.

The genes are TRBV29-1 and TRBJ2-6; 8 nucleotides line up with TRBD1. J lost 2 bases, V lost 4 bases, and 7 bases had no gene match. Germline V gene lookup returns CDR1 SQVTM and CDR2 ANQGSEA. The length of the CDR3 is 16 residues. The CDR3 DNA reads TGCAGCGTTGTCGGGGACAGGATAACTGGGGCCAACGTCCTGACTTTC. Translating it yields CSVVGDRITGANVLTF. Full variable domain (outside the CDR3, taken from reference TRBV29-1 and TRBJ2-6): SAVISQKPSRDICQRGTSLTIQCQVDSQVTMMFWYRQQPGQSLTLIATANQGSEATYESGFVIDKFPISRPNLTFSTLTVSNMSPEDSSIYLCSVVGDRITGANVLTFGAGSRLTVL.

The table lists this clonotype with a few counts. The chain couples TRBV6-5 to TRBJ2-5; 8 bases agree with TRBD1. The length of the CDR3 is 15 residues. V gave up 1 base and J gave up 3 bases; unmatched junction bases: 4. Germline V gene sequence: CDR1 MNHEY, CDR2 SVGAGI. Here the CDR3 reads CASSYFRGRKETQYF. For the CDR3, the DNA is TGTGCCAGCAGTTACTTCAGGGGGCGAAAAGAGACCCAGTACTTC.

This clonotype showed up just a few times. The rearrangement links TRBV20-1 to TRBJ1-5, with 7 bases lining up with TRBD1. V was pared by 0 bases and J by 5 bases, with 10 bases of the junction left unmatched. The V gene's germline CDR1 is DFQATT and CDR2 SNEGSKA (reference sequence). This CDR3 region has 16 residues. This CDR3 is CSARDSGQPSHQPQHF. The CDR3 coding sequence is TGCAGTGCTAGAGACTCGGGACAGCCCTCTCATCAGCCCCAGCATTTT.

This clonotype was observed a handful of times. The chain recombines TRBV2 with TRBJ2-6; a weak D match, TRBD1 (5 bases). V was cut by 6 bases and J by 2 bases, with 11 bases left in between. Per germline, CDR1 SNHLY and CDR2 FYNNEI. The CDR3 is 15 residues long. The CDR3 here is CASSPPRAGANVLTF. The CDR3 DNA is TGTGCCAGCAGCCCCCCCAGGGCTGGGGCCAACGTCCTGACTTTC.

This clonotype was detected a few times. The chain has TRBV27 and TRBJ2-7, with a weak D call TRBD2 (6 bases). The CDR3 contains 16 residues. V was shortened by 2 bases and J by 1 base, with 15 bases between the two germline ends. Per germline, CDR1 MNHEY and CDR2 SMNVEV (reference sequence). CDR3: CASSLNPGTSSYEQYF. The CDR3, as DNA: TGTGCCAGCAGTTTAAATCCTGGGACTTCATCCTACGAGCAGTACTTC.

The V and J genes are TRBV20-1 and TRBJ2-1; TRBD2 aligns across 11 bases. In germline, CDR1 is DFQATT, CDR2 SNEGSKA (reference sequence). CDR3 size: 17 residues. V trimming: 5 bases; J trimming: 0 bases; junction bases outside the gene matches: 9. CDR3 region: CSARPLTSGSSYNEQFF. The DNA of the CDR3 is TGCAGTGCTCGCCCCTTAACTAGCGGGAGCTCCTACAATGAGCAGTTCTTC.

The V and J genes are TRBV12-3 or TRBV12-4 and TRBJ2-1, with D possibly called TRBD1 or TRBD2 (6 bases each). This CDR3 is 18 amino acids long. V lost 6 bases to trimming and J lost 6 bases, with 27 bases between them. In DNA form, the CDR3 reads TGTGCCAGCAGAATCGGGGGCCAGATCGACTTTTGGGTCAATGAGCAGTTCTTC. Amino acid sequence: CASRIGGQIDFWVNEQFF.

This chain connects TRBV6-5 to TRBJ2-7; no firm D call. Germline CDR1 and CDR2: MNHEY and SVGAGI. The length of the CDR3 is 13 residues. V lost 2 bases and J 2 bases, leaving 7 bases between the germline ends. The CDR3: CASSYQGTYEQYF. CDR3 DNA sequence: TGTGCCAGCAGTTACCAAGGCACCTACGAGCAGTACTTC.

The V call is TRBV29-1, the J call TRBJ2-1; D is unclear. CDR1 and CDR2 (germline): SQVTM, ANQGSEA. The V and J ends lost 4 bases and 8 bases respectively, with 15 bases between them. CDR3 length: 13 amino acids. CDR3 in DNA: TGCAGCGTTGGATCGGCAGGATTCCATGAGCAGTTCTTC. This sequence encodes CSVGSAGFHEQFF.

The rearrangement joins TRBV2 to TRBJ2-3; weak D call: TRBD2 (6 bases). CDR3 length equals 17 residues. Germline-derived CDR1 and CDR2 are SNHLY and FYNNEI. Trimming took off 4 bases at V and 1 base at J, with 18 bases between the two ends. The CDR3 reads CASSGAMTGTGTDTQYF. The CDR3 DNA reads as TGTGCCAGCAGTGGGGCGATGACCGGGACTGGCACAGATACGCAGTATTTT.

This clonotype was detected a few times. J is TRBJ2-5 and V is TRBV5-1, with D possibly TRBD2 on 5 matching bases. The germline gives CDR1 SGHRS, CDR2 YFSETQ. Trimming removed 3 bases at V and 2 bases at J, with 8 bases between. The CDR3 runs 13 residues. This CDR3 is CASSSGKQETQYF. CDR3 coding DNA: TGCGCCAGCAGCTCCGGGAAACAAGAGACCCAGTACTTC.

Only a few counts were recorded for this clonotype. The chain has TRBV10-3 and TRBJ2-1; unclear D gene. From germline, CDR1 is ENHRY and CDR2 SYGVKD. CDR3 size: 14 residues. The DNA of the CDR3 is TGTAGCTCCAGGCCCATGAGCTCCTACAATGAGCAGTTCTTC. It specifies CSSRPMSSYNEQFF.